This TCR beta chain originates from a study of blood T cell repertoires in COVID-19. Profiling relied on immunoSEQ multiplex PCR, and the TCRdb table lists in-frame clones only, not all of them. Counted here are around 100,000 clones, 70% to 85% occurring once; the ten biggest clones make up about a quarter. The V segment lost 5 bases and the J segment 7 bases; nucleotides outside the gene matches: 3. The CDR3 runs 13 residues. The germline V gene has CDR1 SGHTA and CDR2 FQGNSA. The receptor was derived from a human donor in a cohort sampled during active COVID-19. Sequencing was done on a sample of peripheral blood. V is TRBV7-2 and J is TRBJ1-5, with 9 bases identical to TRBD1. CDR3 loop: CASSLGQGQPQHF. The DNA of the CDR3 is TGTGCCAGCAGCCTAGGACAGGGGCAGCCCCAGCATTTT.